These T cell receptor beta chains were read from a single sample in a study of cytomegalovirus exposure and HLA in healthy donors. TCRdb's table, derived via immunoSEQ multiplex PCR, lists solely in-frame clones and lacks some. The sample lists roughly 69,000 clones; 65% to 70% were seen once. Sequencing used PBMCs. The source of these receptors is a male donor in good health and CMV-seropositive. Both conserved end residues are part of each CDR3.

cdr3_aa: CASSGGTEFYEQYF
j_call: TRBJ2-7
cdr3_length: 14
v_call: TRBV5-1

cdr3_aa: CASSLDTGNSPLHF
j_call: TRBJ1-6
cdr3_length: 14
v_call: TRBV5-1

cdr3_aa: CSVETGWDEQYF
j_call: TRBJ2-7
cdr3_length: 12
v_call: TRBV29-1

cdr3_aa: CASSDGGAYEQYF
j_call: TRBJ2-7
cdr3_length: 13
v_call: TRBV18

cdr3_aa: CAISDGDRGGYGYTF
j_call: TRBJ1-2
cdr3_length: 15
v_call: TRBV10-3

cdr3_aa: CARHSTADTIYF
j_call: TRBJ1-3
cdr3_length: 12
v_call: TRBV12-2

cdr3_aa: CASSQERYGRGYNSPLHF
j_call: TRBJ1-6
cdr3_length: 18
v_call: TRBV4-3

cdr3_aa: CASSPSLGDGPNEQFF
j_call: TRBJ2-1
cdr3_length: 16
v_call: TRBV18

cdr3_aa: CASSPTGAINYGYTF
j_call: TRBJ1-2
cdr3_length: 15
v_call: TRBV7-3

cdr3_aa: CARRKRDQETQYF
j_call: TRBJ2-5
cdr3_length: 13
v_call: TRBV5-3

cdr3_aa: CASSQLEGASTDTQYF
j_call: TRBJ2-3
cdr3_length: 16
v_call: TRBV13

cdr3_aa: CASRLTGGAGTQYF
j_call: TRBJ2-5
cdr3_length: 14
v_call: TRBV27

cdr3_aa: CASSPLTGNTGELFF
j_call: TRBJ2-2
cdr3_length: 15
v_call: TRBV4-1

cdr3_aa: CASSEVAGANREQFF
j_call: TRBJ2-1
cdr3_length: 15
v_call: TRBV6-4

cdr3_aa: CATATGTSSRDTQYF
j_call: TRBJ2-3
cdr3_length: 15
v_call: TRBV7-9

cdr3_aa: CASSLGRGAGTYQETQYF
j_call: TRBJ2-5
cdr3_length: 18
v_call: TRBV7-9

cdr3_aa: CASSHEQITDTQYF
j_call: TRBJ2-3
cdr3_length: 14
v_call: TRBV6-5

cdr3_aa: CASSLTSINEKLFF
j_call: TRBJ1-4
cdr3_length: 14
v_call: TRBV5-6

cdr3_aa: CASSLAGAGYEQFF
j_call: TRBJ2-1
cdr3_length: 14
v_call: TRBV7-2

cdr3_aa: CASSDQGAGNTIYF
j_call: TRBJ1-3
cdr3_length: 14
v_call: TRBV9

cdr3_aa: CAWSVSRDTEAFF
j_call: TRBJ1-1
cdr3_length: 13
v_call: TRBV30

cdr3_aa: CASRAGDFRSDGYTF
j_call: TRBJ1-2
cdr3_length: 15
v_call: TRBV19

cdr3_aa: CASSLEGASNEQFF
j_call: TRBJ2-1
cdr3_length: 14
v_call: TRBV5-1

cdr3_aa: CSSSLAQGLSTEAFF
j_call: TRBJ1-1
cdr3_length: 15
v_call: TRBV7-9

cdr3_aa: CSSSAGGTDTQYF
j_call: TRBJ2-3
cdr3_length: 13
v_call: TRBV7-9

cdr3_aa: CSVSNRDYNQPQHF
j_call: TRBJ1-5
cdr3_length: 14
v_call: TRBV29-1

cdr3_aa: CASSQAGAGETQYF
j_call: TRBJ2-5
cdr3_length: 14
v_call: TRBV4-2

cdr3_aa: CAISESPGEWEKLFF
j_call: TRBJ1-4
cdr3_length: 15
v_call: TRBV10-3

cdr3_aa: CATGGQGALDTEAFF
j_call: TRBJ1-1
cdr3_length: 15
v_call: TRBV10-3

cdr3_aa: CASSLRGANVLTF
j_call: TRBJ2-6
cdr3_length: 13
v_call: TRBV5-4

cdr3_aa: CASSPKTDLNTEAFF
j_call: TRBJ1-1
cdr3_length: 15
v_call: TRBV7-9

cdr3_aa: CASSSGGTDTQYF
j_call: TRBJ2-3
cdr3_length: 13
v_call: TRBV18

cdr3_aa: CASSYGGGARDNEQFF
j_call: TRBJ2-1
cdr3_length: 16
v_call: TRBV6-6

cdr3_aa: CASSESRGAFYSNQPQHF
j_call: TRBJ1-5
cdr3_length: 18
v_call: TRBV6-1

cdr3_aa: CASSLLAVSSYNEQFF
j_call: TRBJ2-1
cdr3_length: 16
v_call: TRBV27

cdr3_aa: CASSPHAGGTQYF
j_call: TRBJ2-5
cdr3_length: 13
v_call: TRBV9

cdr3_aa: CASSPTGVRNTEAFF
j_call: TRBJ1-1
cdr3_length: 15
v_call: TRBV19